Detailed here is one T cell receptor beta chain. Its antigen is still unknown. TCRdb passed the RT-PCR reads through MiXCR, listing each CDR3 protein once. The sample holds about 620,000 distinct CDR3 sequences; approximately 12% are singletons and the top ten take roughly a tenth. The source of the sample is a study of response to subunit inactivated influenza vaccine. This CDR3 spans 14 amino acids. V was cut by 4 bases and J by 5 bases, with 14 bases left in between. Broader study findings: Authors suggested each seasonal influenza vaccination recruits few new T cells.

The clonotype was recovered from a man aged 45-65 years who received an inactivated influenza vaccine. V gene TRBV12-3 or TRBV12-4 combines with J gene TRBJ1-1; TRBD1 is a possible D gene (6 bases). The specimen was PBMCs from blood, collected on the day of vaccination. CDR3 sequence reads: CASSYRRQATEAFF. CDR3 coding DNA: TGTGCCAGCAGTTATCGCAGACAGGCGACTGAAGCTTTCTTT.